Presented here are 23 T cell receptor beta chains from one specimen sequenced in a study of T cell changes during pregnancy in multiple sclerosis. Clones were sequenced by immunoSEQ multiplex PCR, and TCRdb holds only the in-frame ones, with some missing. The sample lists around 80,000 clones, about 90% occurring once. Sample: peripheral blood, taken before pregnancy. Receptors originate from a female donor with multiple sclerosis, enrolled in a pregnancy study.

This chain connects TRBV28 to TRBJ1-2, with D maybe TRBD1 (5 bases). Trimming shortened V by 4 bases and J by 8 bases, and 14 bases separated the two germline ends. The CDR3 runs to 13 residues. Germline CDR1 MDHEN, CDR2 SYDVKM. CDR3: CASSSTQRGGYTF. DNA for the CDR3: TGTGCCAGCAGTTCTACCCAAAGGGGAGGCTACACCTTC.

The rearrangement uses TRBV11-1 and TRBJ2-7, with D tentatively TRBD2 (5 bases). CDR3 length: 12 residues. From germline, CDR1 is SGHAT and CDR2 FQDESV (reference sequence). V shed 0 bases and J shed 12 bases, with 12 bases lying between them. The chain's CDR3 is CASSLAVGSAYF. CDR3 DNA: TGTGCCAGCAGCTTAGCGGTGGGGAGCGCGTACTTC.

This clone has only one observation. The gene calls are TRBV15 and TRBJ1-3, with a weak D call TRBD1 (5 bases). The CDR3 covers 14 residues. Germline V lookup: CDR1 LNHNV, CDR2 YYDKDF (reference sequence). The V end lost 8 bases, the J end lost 3 bases, and 14 bases lay between the germline ends. The CDR3 nucleotides read TGTGCCACCCAGGCGGGGCTGGGTGGAAACACCATATATTTT. This sequence encodes CATQAGLGGNTIYF. The full variable domain, with the rest looked up from reference TRBV15 and TRBJ1-3, is DAMVIQNPRYQVTQFGKPVTLSCSQTLNHNVMYWYQQKSSQAPKLLFHYYDKDFNNEADTPDNFQSRRPNTSFCFLDIRSPGLGDTAMYLCATQAGLGGNTIYFGEGSWLTVV.

The V gene is TRBV5-1, the J gene TRBJ2-2; 8 nucleotides align to TRBD1. The V and J ends lost 0 bases and 2 bases, in that order; junction bases with no gene match: 3. Germline V lookup: CDR1 SGHRS, CDR2 YFSETQ. The CDR3 is 16 residues long. In DNA form, the CDR3 reads TGCGCCAGCAGCTTGGGGACAGGGATAAACACCGGGGAGCTGTTTTTT. This translates into CASSLGTGINTGELFF.

This chain links TRBV15 with TRBJ2-7; TRBD2 agrees at 13 bases. CDR3 length: 15 residues. The junction had 2 bases not matched to a gene; V was cut back by 0 bases and J by 6 bases. Germline values: CDR1 LNHNV, CDR2 YYDKDF (reference sequence). Here the CDR3 DNA reads TGTGCCACCAGCAGAGATCGGACTAGCGGGGGCGAGCAGTACTTC. As protein: CATSRDRTSGGEQYF.

J is TRBJ1-4 and V is TRBV5-1; 11 bases agree with TRBD1. The CDR3 contains 16 residues. CDR1 is SGHRS, CDR2 YFSETQ, per germline. The ends lost 0 bases at V and 8 bases at J; junction bases unmatched: 6. The chain's CDR3 is CASSLGAGTGGEKLFF. DNA of the CDR3: TGCGCCAGCAGCTTGGGAGCGGGGACAGGGGGAGAAAAACTGTTTTTT.

V usage is TRBV7-9 and J usage is TRBJ1-1; 10 bases are a match to TRBD1. V lost 3 bases and J lost 1; bases outside the gene matches: 2. Germline CDR1 reads SEHNR; CDR2 reads FQNEAQ (reference sequence). The CDR3 sequence is 15 residues long. The CDR3 region has the DNA TGTGCCAGCAGCTTTGGGGACAGGGGGAACACTGAAGCTTTCTTT. Translating gives CASSFGDRGNTEAFF.

The V gene is TRBV23-1, the J gene TRBJ2-7; D not certain. TRBV23-1 is noted as an ORF with a role that remains uncertain. The CDR3 extends over 12 amino acids. Deletions cut 7 bases from V and 6 bases from J, with 13 bases between. The CDR3 nucleotides read TGCGCCAGCACCCGAGGCGAACTCGAGCAGTACTTC. Its protein is CASTRGELEQYF.

The V gene is TRBV19, the J gene TRBJ2-7; no clear D gene. The CDR3 extends over 14 amino acids. Germline V gene data show CDR1 as LNHDA and CDR2 as SQIVND (reference sequence). Trimming cost V 4 bases and J 0 bases, with 10 bases left between them. The CDR3: CASSTLLSSYEQYF. The CDR3, as DNA: TGTGCCAGTAGTACGCTACTTAGCTCCTACGAGCAGTACTTC.

V usage is TRBV11-3 and J usage is TRBJ2-1; D is possibly TRBD2 (6 bases). The ends were cut back, 1 base at V and 4 bases at J, with 17 bases in the middle. Germline V gene data show CDR1 as SGHNT and CDR2 as YENEEA. This CDR3 contains 17 residues. DNA of the CDR3: TGTGCCAGCAGCTTAGGGGGATGGGGGGTCCCTTACAATGAGCAGTTCTTC. This translates into CASSLGGWGVPYNEQFF.

The chain carries TRBV19 and TRBJ2-1, with TRBD2 matching 10 bases. This CDR3 has 15 residues. After removal of 3 bases from V and 7 bases from J, the junction contained 6 bases not matched to a gene. Per the germline V gene, CDR1 is LNHDA and CDR2 is SQIVND (reference sequence). CDR3 DNA sequence: TGTGCCAGTAGTATGGTGCCTAGCGGGAGAAATGAGCAGTTCTTC. It specifies CASSMVPSGRNEQFF.

The chain combines TRBV7-8 with TRBJ2-7, with D maybe TRBD2 (5 bases). The CDR3 spans 14 residues. Trimming took 1 base from V and 5 from J, leaving 12 bases between them. Germline loops: CDR1 SGHVS, CDR2 FQNEAQ. The CDR3: CASSLDGVRHEQYF. CDR3 DNA: TGTGCCAGCAGCTTAGACGGGGTTCGGCACGAGCAGTACTTC. The full variable domain, in which reference TRBV7-8 and TRBJ2-7 provide the parts outside the CDR3, is GAGVSQSPRYKVAKRGQDVALRCDPISGHVSLFWYQQALGQGPEFLTYFQNEAQLDKSGLPSDRFFAERPEGSVSTLKIQRTQQEDSAVYLCASSLDGVRHEQYFGPGTRLTVT.

The chain employs TRBV28 and TRBJ2-5; TRBD2 might be the D (5 bases). Trimming took 11 bases from V and 2 from J, leaving 15 bases between them. CDR3 length: 13 residues. The germline V gene has CDR1 MDHEN and CDR2 SYDVKM. The CDR3 region has the DNA TGTGCCTCACGGGGTCGGACTCAAGAGACCCAGTACTTC. Protein product: CASRGRTQETQYF.

The chain combines TRBV14 with TRBJ1-1; D uncertain. This CDR3 has 14 residues. V lost 1 base to trimming and J lost 4 bases, with 10 bases between them. The germline V gene encodes CDR1 SGHDN and CDR2 FVKESK. CDR3 nucleotide sequence: TGTGCCAGCAGCCAAGTGACGGGAGCCACTGAAGCTTTCTTT. Protein: CASSQVTGATEAFF.

This chain uses TRBV6-5 with TRBJ1-1; D is unclear. The V end was cut by 6 bases, the J end by 1 base, with 9 bases between. CDR3 length equals 13 residues. Germline CDR1 is MNHEY and CDR2 is SVGAGI. CDR3 in amino acids: CASSQEWNTEAFF. The CDR3 DNA reads as TGTGCCAGCAGCCAAGAGTGGAACACTGAAGCTTTCTTT.

J is TRBJ1-1 and V is TRBV14; D unclear. V was trimmed by 6 bases and J by 7 bases, leaving 12 bases between them. Germline V lookup: CDR1 SGHDN, CDR2 FVKESK. The CDR3 covers 12 residues. CDR3 region: CASSTASNEAFF. The DNA of the CDR3 is TGTGCCAGCAGTACAGCCTCCAATGAAGCTTTCTTT.

The chain recombines TRBV28 with TRBJ2-2; D gene uncertain. The CDR3 runs 14 residues. Trimming took off 5 bases at V and 1 base at J, with 8 bases between the two ends. Germline lookup yields CDR1 MDHEN and CDR2 SYDVKM. The CDR3 nucleotides read TGTGCCAGCAGTAATTACTGGAACACCGGGGAGCTGTTTTTT. This sequence encodes CASSNYWNTGELFF.

CDR3 sequence reads: CASQDRYNQPQHF. The CDR3, as DNA: TGTGCCAGCCAGGACAGATATAATCAGCCCCAGCATTTT. The chain combines TRBV28 with TRBJ1-5; D perhaps matches TRBD1 (6 bases). This CDR3 has 13 residues. Germline-derived CDR1 and CDR2 are MDHEN and SYDVKM. The V gene lost 8 bases and the J gene lost 4 bases, with 12 bases spanning the gap.

This chain connects TRBV6-1 to TRBJ1-4, with D hard to call. Trimming took off 6 bases at V and 6 bases at J, with 14 bases between the two ends. The CDR3 length is 14 residues. Germline CDR1 MNHNS, CDR2 SASEGT. The CDR3 region has the DNA TGTGCCAGCAGGGCCCTAGGAGGGCATGAAAAACTGTTTTTT. Translation gives CASRALGGHEKLFF.

The chain combines TRBV27 with TRBJ1-5; tentative D call: TRBD1 (5 bases). CDR1 MNHEY and CDR2 SMNVEV come from the germline V gene (reference sequence). V dropped 1 base and J dropped 7 bases, with 14 bases sitting between them. The CDR3 consists of 15 residues. CDR3 DNA: TGTGCCAGCAGTTTATTGGCAGGGAGGGAACAGCCCCAGCATTTT. Its translation is CASSLLAGREQPQHF.

This clone appeared a single time. The J gene is TRBJ2-5, the V gene TRBV7-9, with D perhaps matching TRBD1 (5 bases). Germline CDR1 is SEHNR and CDR2 is FQNEAQ (reference sequence). This CDR3 has 12 residues. Trimming shortened V by 8 bases and J by 4 bases, and 11 bases separated the two germline ends. For the CDR3, the DNA is TGTGCCAGCGGGCCAGGGCTAGAGACCCAGTACTTC. This encodes CASGPGLETQYF.

This chain uses TRBV29-1 with TRBJ1-5; D not certain. V dropped 1 base and J dropped 0 bases, with 7 bases sitting between them. This CDR3 has 14 residues. CDR1 is SQVTM and CDR2 is ANQGSEA in the germline V gene. The CDR3 reads CSVEVGDSNQPQHF. The CDR3 DNA sequence: TGCAGCGTTGAAGTCGGGGATAGCAATCAGCCCCAGCATTTT.

This chain connects TRBV2 to TRBJ1-5, with a weak D call TRBD1 (5 bases). The CDR3 spans 16 residues. V was cut by 6 bases and J by 2 bases, with 17 bases left in between. Germline V gene lookup returns CDR1 SNHLY and CDR2 FYNNEI. CDR3: CASRDGHFGRNQPQHF. In DNA, the CDR3 is TGTGCCAGCAGGGACGGACATTTTGGTCGCAATCAGCCCCAGCATTTT.